Listed below are T cell receptor beta chains from one sample, sequenced in a study of T cell changes during pregnancy in multiple sclerosis. Assay: immunoSEQ multiplex PCR; the TCRdb copy retains only in-frame clones and omits some. The sample contains around 36,000 clones, over 85% of which appear only once. The material was peripheral blood, obtained before pregnancy. Receptors were obtained from a female donor with multiple sclerosis, enrolled in a pregnancy study. The CDR3 runs from the conserved cysteine through the conserved F or W. Each record gives: J gene, D gene, clone size, V gene, CDR3 protein, CDR3 DNA. The D gene is left open where the match is weak. Where a row states a size, it is once, few, many or the class of an expanded clone; other rows omit it.

j_gene: TRBJ2-3
d_gene: TRBD2
abundance: -
v_gene: TRBV28
CDR3aa: CASSLRREVTDTQYF
CDR3nt: TGTGCCAGCAGTTTAAGGCGGGAGGTGACAGATACGCAGTATTTT

j_gene: TRBJ1-1
d_gene: -
abundance: -
v_gene: TRBV19
CDR3aa: CASSIRGGTEAFF
CDR3nt: TGTGCCAGTAGTATCAGGGGCGGGACTGAAGCTTTCTTT

j_gene: TRBJ2-1
d_gene: TRBD2
abundance: few
v_gene: TRBV27
CDR3aa: CASSFGLARGGGYNEQFF
CDR3nt: TGTGCCAGCAGTTTTGGACTAGCGAGAGGGGGGGGGTACAATGAGCAGTTCTTC

j_gene: TRBJ2-7
d_gene: TRBD2
abundance: -
v_gene: TRBV5-5
CDR3aa: CASSPDNRGGRAADEQYF
CDR3nt: TGTGCCAGCAGCCCCGATAATCGCGGCGGGAGGGCCGCGGACGAGCAGTACTTC

j_gene: TRBJ2-1
d_gene: TRBD2
abundance: -
v_gene: TRBV9
CDR3aa: CASSPSGTSRAYNEQFF
CDR3nt: TGTGCCAGCAGCCCCAGCGGGACTAGCCGGGCCTACAATGAGCAGTTCTTC

j_gene: TRBJ2-5
d_gene: -
abundance: -
v_gene: TRBV6-1
CDR3aa: CASSGSRGPQETQYF
CDR3nt: TGTGCCAGCAGCGGGAGTAGGGGCCCCCAAGAGACCCAGTACTTC

j_gene: TRBJ1-6
d_gene: -
abundance: -
v_gene: TRBV6-5
CDR3aa: CASRAKEYYNSPLHF
CDR3nt: TGTGCCAGCAGGGCGAAGGAGTACTATAATTCACCCCTCCACTTT

j_gene: TRBJ2-7
d_gene: TRBD1
abundance: -
v_gene: TRBV7-2
CDR3aa: CASSLGFRGQVAYEQYF
CDR3nt: TGTGCCAGCAGCTTAGGTTTTCGGGGACAGGTTGCCTACGAGCAGTACTTC

j_gene: TRBJ2-5
d_gene: -
abundance: -
v_gene: TRBV7-6
CDR3aa: CASSSTPPGSQYF
CDR3nt: TGTGCCAGCAGCTCGACACCCCCAGGGTCCCAGTACTTC

j_gene: TRBJ1-1
d_gene: TRBD1
abundance: once
v_gene: TRBV5-1
CDR3aa: CASSLRTGVVGTEAFF
CDR3nt: TGCGCCAGCAGCTTAAGGACAGGGGTGGTGGGCACTGAAGCTTTCTTT

j_gene: TRBJ2-4
d_gene: -
abundance: -
v_gene: TRBV4-3
CDR3aa: CASSQDTNRINIQYF
CDR3nt: TGCGCCAGCAGCCAAGATACAAACAGGATCAACATTCAGTACTTC

j_gene: TRBJ1-1
d_gene: -
abundance: -
v_gene: TRBV5-1
CDR3aa: CASSLNGGGGGTEAFF
CDR3nt: TGCGCCAGCAGCTTGAATGGGGGCGGAGGTGGGACTGAAGCTTTCTTT

j_gene: TRBJ1-5
d_gene: TRBD1
abundance: -
v_gene: TRBV5-6
CDR3aa: CASSLTGDFGNQPQHF
CDR3nt: TGTGCCAGCAGCTTGACAGGGGACTTCGGCAATCAGCCCCAGCATTTT

j_gene: TRBJ2-2
d_gene: -
abundance: -
v_gene: TRBV5-4
CDR3aa: CASSVFPGVDTGELFF
CDR3nt: TGTGCCAGCAGCGTGTTCCCAGGGGTTGACACCGGGGAGCTGTTTTTT

j_gene: TRBJ1-5
d_gene: TRBD1
abundance: -
v_gene: TRBV7-6
CDR3aa: CASSSTGGSNQPQHF
CDR3nt: TGTGCCAGCAGCTCAACAGGGGGCTCCAATCAGCCCCAGCATTTT

j_gene: TRBJ2-5
d_gene: TRBD2
abundance: -
v_gene: TRBV10-1
CDR3aa: CASSRTSGRTETQYF
CDR3nt: TGCGCCAGCAGTCGGACTAGCGGGAGAACGGAGACCCAGTACTTC

j_gene: TRBJ2-3
d_gene: -
abundance: -
v_gene: TRBV21-1
CDR3aa: CASSKALLADTDTQYF
CDR3nt: TGTGCCAGCAGCAAAGCGCTATTAGCAGACACAGATACGCAGTATTTT

j_gene: TRBJ2-1
d_gene: TRBD2
abundance: -
v_gene: TRBV6-1
CDR3aa: CASSGLAGGNEQFF
CDR3nt: TGTGCCAGCAGTGGACTAGCGGGAGGCAATGAGCAGTTCTTC

j_gene: TRBJ2-1
d_gene: TRBD1
abundance: once
v_gene: TRBV19
CDR3aa: CASRKDRGSDEQFF
CDR3nt: TGTGCCAGTAGAAAGGACAGGGGATCCGATGAGCAGTTCTTC

j_gene: TRBJ2-5
d_gene: -
abundance: -
v_gene: TRBV11-2
CDR3aa: CASSYGGLGNYQETQYF
CDR3nt: TGTGCCAGCAGCTATGGGGGACTTGGAAATTACCAAGAGACCCAGTACTTC

j_gene: TRBJ2-1
d_gene: TRBD2
abundance: -
v_gene: TRBV4-3
CDR3aa: CASSQEGTSGPGEQFF
CDR3nt: TGCGCCAGCAGCCAAGAGGGTACTAGCGGGCCGGGGGAGCAGTTCTTC

j_gene: TRBJ1-1
d_gene: -
abundance: -
v_gene: TRBV29-1
CDR3aa: CSVAAQGAEAFF
CDR3nt: TGCAGCGTCGCTGCCCAAGGGGCTGAAGCTTTCTTT

j_gene: TRBJ2-1
d_gene: TRBD2
abundance: -
v_gene: TRBV19
CDR3aa: CASSAPRGGRAYNEQFF
CDR3nt: TGTGCCAGTAGTGCCCCCCGGGGCGGGAGGGCCTACAATGAGCAGTTCTTC

j_gene: TRBJ1-2
d_gene: -
abundance: -
v_gene: TRBV27
CDR3aa: CASSPIPIGVNYGYTF
CDR3nt: TGTGCCAGCAGTCCGATCCCAATAGGGGTGAACTATGGCTACACCTTC

j_gene: TRBJ1-1
d_gene: TRBD1
abundance: -
v_gene: TRBV7-9
CDR3aa: CASSFPTGGVTEAFF
CDR3nt: TGTGCCAGCAGTTTCCCGACAGGGGGGGTCACTGAAGCTTTCTTT

j_gene: TRBJ1-4
d_gene: TRBD1
abundance: -
v_gene: TRBV5-1
CDR3aa: CASRAGTGLNEKLFF
CDR3nt: TGCGCCAGCAGGGCCGGGACAGGACTTAATGAAAAACTGTTTTTT

j_gene: TRBJ1-4
d_gene: -
abundance: -
v_gene: TRBV11-2
CDR3aa: CASSLSDREKLFF
CDR3nt: TGTGCCAGCAGCTTGTCAGACAGGGAAAAACTGTTTTTT

j_gene: TRBJ1-2
d_gene: -
abundance: -
v_gene: TRBV5-1
CDR3aa: CASSLGGSYGYTF
CDR3nt: TGCGCCAGCAGCTTGGGCGGGTCCTATGGCTACACCTTC

j_gene: TRBJ2-7
d_gene: -
abundance: -
v_gene: TRBV6-1
CDR3aa: CASSDPGEAYEQYF
CDR3nt: TGTGCCAGCAGTGATCCGGGAGAGGCCTACGAGCAGTACTTC

j_gene: TRBJ2-1
d_gene: -
abundance: -
v_gene: TRBV6-5
CDR3aa: CASSYRHFGWQFF
CDR3nt: TGTGCCAGCAGTTACCGCCACTTCGGGTGGCAGTTCTTC

j_gene: TRBJ1-1
d_gene: -
abundance: -
v_gene: TRBV4-1
CDR3aa: CASSQEEVGTEAFF
CDR3nt: TGCGCCAGCAGCCAGGAGGAGGTCGGCACTGAAGCTTTCTTT

j_gene: TRBJ2-5
d_gene: TRBD1
abundance: -
v_gene: TRBV28
CDR3aa: CASSSRDRGTATQYF
CDR3nt: TGTGCCAGCAGTTCCCGGGACAGGGGGACGGCGACCCAGTACTTC

j_gene: TRBJ2-3
d_gene: -
abundance: -
v_gene: TRBV28
CDR3aa: CATHPGTPRTDTQYF
CDR3nt: TGTGCCACCCACCCCGGGACACCCCGCACAGATACGCAGTATTTT

j_gene: TRBJ2-7
d_gene: TRBD2
abundance: once
v_gene: TRBV7-2
CDR3aa: CASRTPGTSHEQYF
CDR3nt: TGTGCCAGCAGAACGCCCGGGACTAGCCACGAGCAGTACTTC

j_gene: TRBJ1-1
d_gene: TRBD1
abundance: -
v_gene: TRBV7-9
CDR3aa: CASSYRGDTEAFF
CDR3nt: TGTGCCAGCAGCTACAGGGGGGACACTGAAGCTTTCTTT

j_gene: TRBJ2-2
d_gene: -
abundance: -
v_gene: TRBV4-1
CDR3aa: CASSHQGGELFF
CDR3nt: TGCGCCAGCAGCCACCAGGGTGGGGAGCTGTTTTTT

j_gene: TRBJ2-1
d_gene: -
abundance: -
v_gene: TRBV7-9
CDR3aa: CASSSGVYNEQFF
CDR3nt: TGTGCCAGCAGCTCCGGGGTCTACAATGAGCAGTTCTTC

j_gene: TRBJ1-4
d_gene: TRBD1
abundance: -
v_gene: TRBV5-6
CDR3aa: CASSFGTGVEKLFF
CDR3nt: TGTGCCAGCAGCTTCGGGACAGGGGTTGAAAAACTGTTTTTT

j_gene: TRBJ2-1
d_gene: TRBD2
abundance: -
v_gene: TRBV9
CDR3aa: CASNLAGGPYNEQFF
CDR3nt: TGTGCCAGCAATCTAGCGGGAGGGCCATACAATGAGCAGTTCTTC

j_gene: TRBJ2-2
d_gene: -
abundance: -
v_gene: TRBV7-3
CDR3aa: CASSLRQGFGELFF
CDR3nt: TGTGCCAGCAGCTTACGGCAGGGGTTCGGGGAGCTGTTTTTT

j_gene: TRBJ2-1
d_gene: -
abundance: -
v_gene: TRBV7-3
CDR3aa: CASSLNRDNEQFF
CDR3nt: TGTGCCAGCAGCTTAAACCGGGACAATGAGCAGTTCTTC

j_gene: TRBJ2-7
d_gene: TRBD1
abundance: -
v_gene: TRBV6-1
CDR3aa: CASSPWTGPYEQYF
CDR3nt: TGTGCCAGCAGTCCATGGACAGGACCCTACGAGCAGTACTTC